The 29 T cell receptor beta chains below were found in one sample sequenced in a study of blood T cell repertoires in COVID-19. Repertoires were generated with immunoSEQ multiplex PCR, while TCRdb's copy carries only in-frame clones and drops some. The sample includes about 300,000 clones, just under 90% of them seen just once. What was sequenced was peripheral blood. These receptors originate from a woman in her twenties or thirties with COVID-19, enrolled during active disease.

The chain has TRBV12-5 and TRBJ1-1, with D perhaps matching TRBD1 (5 bases). The ends were cut back, 2 bases at V and 3 bases at J, with 10 bases in the middle. CDR1 and CDR2 (germline): LGHNT, FRNRAP. The CDR3 extends over 14 amino acids. CDR3 region: CASGLYGRDTEAFF. The CDR3 DNA reads TGTGCTAGTGGTTTGTATGGCAGGGACACTGAAGCTTTCTTT. Full variable domain (outside the CDR3, taken from reference TRBV12-5 and TRBJ1-1): DARVTQTPRHKVTEMGQEVTMRCQPILGHNTVFWYRQTMMQGLELLAYFRNRAPLDDSGMPKDRFSAEMPDATLATLKIQPSEPRDSAVYFCASGLYGRDTEAFFGQGTRLTVV.

The J gene is TRBJ2-1, the V gene TRBV5-4; 14 bases agree with TRBD2. V was pared by 4 bases and J by 7 bases, with 10 bases of the junction left unmatched. The CDR3 has 17 amino acids. Germline V gives CDR1 SGHNT, CDR2 YYREEE (reference sequence). The CDR3 protein is CASSVPGLAGDRNEQFF. CDR3 coding DNA: TGTGCCAGCAGCGTACCGGGACTAGCGGGGGATAGAAATGAGCAGTTCTTC.

In this sample, this clone turned up a few times. This chain joins TRBV11-2 and TRBJ2-5, with TRBD1 as a possible D gene (6 bases). Germline V gives CDR1 SGHAT, CDR2 FQNNGV. The CDR3 extends over 14 amino acids. V shed 8 bases and J shed 6 bases, with 19 bases lying between them. As DNA, the CDR3 is TGTGCCAGCCGCTCCCTCCGGTGGGGGCAGACCCAGTACTTC. It yields the protein CASRSLRWGQTQYF.

CDR3 loop: CASSLVQGRSYTF. The CDR3 region has the DNA TGCGCCAGCAGCTTGGTCCAGGGAAGGAGCTACACCTTC. The chain joins TRBV5-1 to TRBJ1-2; possibly TRBD1 for D (5 bases). V lost 0 bases and J lost 9, with 12 bases in between. This CDR3 comprises 13 residues. Germline V gives CDR1 SGHRS, CDR2 YFSETQ.

This clone was seen only once. V usage is TRBV12-3 or TRBV12-4 and J usage is TRBJ1-2; 7 bases agree with TRBD1. The J segment lost 7 bases and the V segment lost 0 bases, leaving 2 bases of the junction unmatched. This CDR3 comprises 13 residues. Here the CDR3 DNA reads TGTGCCAGCAGTTTAGCGCGGGACAGTGGCTACACCTTC. Protein sequence: CASSLARDSGYTF.

V and J are TRBV24-1 and TRBJ2-1; TRBD2 aligns across 13 bases. Unmatched junction bases numbered 12, after V lost 3 bases and J lost 8 bases. Germline assignment: CDR1 KGHDR and CDR2 SFDVKD. CDR3 length: 18 residues. The CDR3 spells CATSDAGLAGEYNDEQFF. The CDR3 nucleotides are TGTGCCACCAGTGATGCTGGACTAGCGGGGGAATACAACGATGAGCAGTTCTTC.

This chain uses TRBV19 with TRBJ1-4, with D maybe TRBD1 (5 bases). Germline values: CDR1 LNHDA, CDR2 SQIVND (reference sequence). V lost 5 bases, J lost 6 bases, and 13 bases lay in between. The CDR3 extends over 14 amino acids. The CDR3 reads CASSVDMWDEKLFF. The CDR3 coding sequence is TGTGCCAGTAGTGTGGACATGTGGGATGAAAAACTGTTTTTT.

The rearrangement uses TRBV7-9 and TRBJ2-7; perhaps TRBD1 as D (5 bases). CDR3 length equals 13 residues. Trimming stripped 2 bases from V and 3 bases from J, with 8 bases between. Germline-derived CDR1 and CDR2 are SEHNR and FQNEAQ (reference sequence). This CDR3 is CASSLLDSYEQYV. The CDR3 DNA sequence: TGTGCCAGCAGCTTATTAGACAGCTACGAGCAGTACGTC.

V gene TRBV10-2 combines with J gene TRBJ2-3; D remains unclear. This CDR3 contains 14 residues. V was pared by 7 bases and J by 0 bases, with 11 bases between. Germline V gene data show CDR1 as WSHSY and CDR2 as SAAADI. The CDR3: CASNPTGSTDTQYF. The CDR3 nucleotides are TGCGCCAGCAATCCGACTGGTAGCACAGATACGCAGTATTTT.

The V gene is TRBV27, the J gene TRBJ2-7; tentative D call: TRBD2 (6 bases). Per the germline V gene, CDR1 is MNHEY and CDR2 is SMNVEV (reference sequence). Trimming left V 3 bases short and J 3 bases short, with 12 bases between. This CDR3 is built from 14 residues. DNA for the CDR3: TGTGCCAGCAGTTTTGCGCGGGGTGTCTACGAGCAGTACTTC. It is translated as CASSFARGVYEQYF.

As to this clone: One end of the junction is discordant with germline, which a read error may explain. The genes are TRBV29-1 and TRBJ1-1, with D uncertain. The CDR3 covers 13 residues. Germline V gene lookup returns CDR1 SQVTM and CDR2 ANQGSEA. Here the CDR3 reads CSVEGQEGTEAFF. For the CDR3, the DNA is TGCAGCGTCGAAGGGCAGGAGGGCACTGAAGCTTTCTTT. The full variable domain, rest sourced from reference TRBV29-1 and TRBJ1-1, is SAVISQKPSRDICQRGTSLTIQCQVDSQVTMMFWYRQQPGQSLTLIATANQGSEATYESGFVIDKFPISRPNLTFSTLTVSNMSPEDSSIYLCSVEGQEGTEAFFGQGTRLTVV.

The chain is built from TRBV18 and TRBJ1-1; 7 nucleotides line up with TRBD1. V was clipped by 3 bases and J by 3 bases; unmatched bases: 7. This CDR3 spans 15 amino acids. Germline-derived CDR1 and CDR2 are KGHSH and LQKENI. This CDR3 is CASSPFDTGDTEAFF. CDR3 DNA: TGTGCCAGCTCACCTTTCGATACAGGGGACACTGAAGCTTTCTTT.

Of note for this clone: The same CDR3 can be traced to other DNA sequences in this sample. This chain joins TRBV6-5 and TRBJ1-1, with D possibly TRBD1 on 5 matching bases. This CDR3 region has 13 residues. Germline CDR1 reads MNHEY; CDR2 reads SVGAGI. Trimming stripped 6 bases from V and 2 bases from J, with 10 bases between. The CDR3 nucleotides are TGTGCCAGCAGGTGGACACGAAACACTGAAGCTTTCTTT. It is translated as CASRWTRNTEAFF.

The sample holds a few counts of this clone. The chain links TRBV5-1 to TRBJ2-6; TRBD1 might be the D (5 bases). V was pared by 2 bases and J by 0 bases, with 12 bases between. Germline loops: CDR1 SGHRS, CDR2 YFSETQ. CDR3 length equals 17 residues. The CDR3 reads CASSFGALYSGANVLTF. Written as DNA, the CDR3 is TGCGCCAGCAGCTTTGGGGCTCTCTACTCTGGGGCCAACGTCCTGACTTTC.

The V and J genes are TRBV5-1 and TRBJ2-2, with D possibly matching TRBD1 (6 bases). Germline CDR1 and CDR2: SGHRS and YFSETQ. CDR3 length: 15 amino acids. V gave up 2 bases and J gave up 0 bases, with 8 bases separating them. CDR3 loop: CASSFWDTNTGELFF. The CDR3 region has the DNA TGCGCCAGCAGCTTTTGGGACACGAACACCGGGGAGCTGTTTTTT. The whole variable domain, remainder taken from reference TRBV5-1 and TRBJ2-2, is KAGVTQTPRYLIKTRGQQVTLSCSPISGHRSVSWYQQTPGQGLQFLFEYFSETQRNKGNFPGRFSGRQFSNSRSEMNVSTLELGDSALYLCASSFWDTNTGELFFGEGSRLTVL.

The chain carries TRBV6-2 or TRBV6-3 and TRBJ1-2; D remains unclear. CDR3 length: 14 amino acids. V lost 2 bases and J 6 bases, leaving 13 bases between the germline ends. CDR1 is MNHEY, CDR2 SVGEGT, per germline. The CDR3 DNA reads TGTGCCAGCAGTTACGGTGAGGAGGGAAATGGCTACACCTTC. Residues: CASSYGEEGNGYTF.

In nucleotides, the CDR3 is TGTGCCAGCAGCGGGACACTTCAAGAGACCCAGTACTTC. It specifies CASSGTLQETQYF. This chain uses TRBV2 with TRBJ2-5; D possibly corresponds to TRBD1 (6 bases). The CDR3 is made up of 13 amino acids. V lost 6 bases to trimming and J lost 2 bases, with 10 bases between them. Germline loops: CDR1 SNHLY, CDR2 FYNNEI.

This chain uses TRBV6-1 with TRBJ2-3, with TRBD2 matching over 9 bases. The CDR3 extends over 17 amino acids. CDR1 and CDR2 from the germline V gene are MNHNS and SASEGT. V was clipped by 2 bases and J by 4 bases; unmatched bases: 10. CDR3 nucleotide sequence: TGTGCCAGCAGTGAAATCGCGGCTAGCGGGGTTCCAGATACGCAGTATTTT. This encodes CASSEIAASGVPDTQYF.

This clone has just one count. The chain is built from TRBV7-2 and TRBJ1-1; no clear D. The germline V gene encodes CDR1 SGHTA and CDR2 FQGNSA. Trimming left V 1 base short and J 11 bases short, with 5 bases between. This CDR3 contains 10 residues. CDR3 loop: CASSLESAFF. The CDR3 coding sequence is TGTGCCAGCAGCTTAGAATCGGCTTTCTTT. The variable domain in full, with the rest retrieved from reference TRBV7-2 and TRBJ1-1, is GAGVSQSPSNKVTEKGKDVELRCDPISGHTALYWYRQSLGQGLEFLIYFQGNSAPDKSGLPSDRFSAERTGGSVSTLTIQRTQQEDSAVYLCASSLESAFFGQGTRLTVV.

CDR3 region: CASSSRTSGNTYNEQFF. The CDR3 DNA sequence: TGTGCCAGCAGTTCCCGGACTAGCGGGAACACCTACAATGAGCAGTTCTTC. The chain has TRBV27 and TRBJ2-1, with 12 bases identical to TRBD2. After removal of 4 bases from V and 2 bases from J, the junction contained 6 bases not matched to a gene. The CDR3 has 17 amino acids. From germline, CDR1 is MNHEY and CDR2 SMNVEV (reference sequence).

The V and J genes are TRBV6-1 and TRBJ1-2, with 8 bases matching TRBD1. Germline V lookup: CDR1 MNHNS, CDR2 SASEGT. After removal of 2 bases from V and 2 bases from J, the junction contained 10 bases not matched to a gene. The CDR3 runs to 17 residues. The CDR3 spells CASSEPGQVEWNYGYTF. The CDR3 bases are TGTGCCAGCAGTGAACCGGGACAGGTAGAATGGAACTATGGCTACACCTTC.

The V call is TRBV5-6, the J call TRBJ1-5, with D maybe TRBD1 (6 bases). Trimming pared 2 bases from V and 7 bases from J, leaving 16 bases between. The V gene's germline CDR1 is SGHDT and CDR2 YYEEEE. There are 15 residues in the CDR3. This chain's CDR3 is CASSLFSGEGQPQHF. CDR3 in DNA: TGTGCCAGCAGCTTATTTTCAGGGGAGGGACAGCCCCAGCATTTT.

The chain links TRBV19 to TRBJ2-7; D perhaps matches TRBD1 (6 bases). Germline CDR1 is LNHDA and CDR2 is SQIVND (reference sequence). This CDR3 has 14 amino acids. V lost 1 base and J lost 3, with 10 bases in between. DNA for the CDR3: TGTGCCAGTAGTATAGTCCTAGGGGGCTACGAGCAGTACTTC. Translated: CASSIVLGGYEQYF.

The gene calls are TRBV3-1 (or the pseudogene TRBV3-2) and TRBJ1-5; the D gene is possibly TRBD1 (5 bases). The germline V gene encodes CDR1 LGHDT and CDR2 YNNKEL (reference sequence). With 0 bases removed from V and 10 bases from J, the gap between germline ends came to 10 bases. The CDR3 is 13 amino acids. DNA of the CDR3: TGTGCCAGCAGCCAAGACAGGGCTCAACCCCAGCATTTT. It codes for CASSQDRAQPQHF.

This sequence joins TRBV29-1 and TRBJ2-7; D perhaps matches TRBD1 (6 bases). Trimming pared 4 bases from V and 6 bases from J, leaving 13 bases between. This CDR3 has 12 residues. The germline V gene has CDR1 SQVTM and CDR2 ANQGSEA. The DNA of the CDR3 is TGCAGCGTTGTCCCAGGGGAAGGCGAGCAGTACTTC. Translation: CSVVPGEGEQYF.

A word on this clone: Different DNA sequences within this sample yield the same CDR3. This rearrangement joins TRBV10-3 to TRBJ1-2, with TRBD1 identical over 7 bases. CDR1 is ENHRY and CDR2 is SYGVKD in the germline V gene. J lost 4 bases, V lost 0 bases, and 5 bases had no gene match. This CDR3 has 15 amino acids. The CDR3 is CAISESQGEVYGYTF. Written as DNA, the CDR3 is TGTGCCATCAGTGAGTCGCAGGGGGAAGTCTATGGCTACACCTTC.

V and J are TRBV28 and TRBJ1-5; 7 nucleotides agree with TRBD1. Germline assignment: CDR1 MDHEN and CDR2 SYDVKM. There are 15 residues in the CDR3. V gave up 6 bases and J gave up 5 bases; unmatched junction bases: 10. CDR3 nucleotides: TGTGCCAGCAGAGAGGACAGGTCTTATTATCAGCCCCAGCATTTT. This codes for CASREDRSYYQPQHF.

The chain couples TRBV9 to TRBJ2-5, with D perhaps TRBD1 (5 bases). V gave up 0 bases and J gave up 4 bases, with 16 bases separating them. The CDR3 is 16 amino acids. Germline V lookup: CDR1 SGDLS, CDR2 YYNGEE. This CDR3 is CASSVGVRDVRETQYF. The CDR3, as DNA: TGTGCCAGCAGCGTAGGGGTCAGGGATGTCCGAGAGACCCAGTACTTC.

The rearrangement joins TRBV5-1 to TRBJ1-6; the match to TRBD1 covers 10 bases. J was trimmed by 5 bases and V by 4 bases; bases with no gene match: 6. Germline assignment: CDR1 SGHRS and CDR2 YFSETQ. CDR3 length: 16 residues. CDR3 region: CASSPGTGANNSPLHF. The CDR3 DNA sequence: TGCGCCAGCAGCCCCGGGACAGGGGCCAATAATTCACCCCTCCACTTT.